The source of this T cell receptor beta chain is a study of blood T cell repertoires in COVID-19. Across the whole study: Whether acute or convalescent, the COVID-19 samples came from the United States, Italy and Spain. Sources were T cells, B-cell-depleted T cells, or PBMCs; the material itself was cDNA or gDNA.

There are 16 residues in the CDR3. Trimming at V came to 6 bases and at J to 2 bases, leaving 8 bases not matched to a gene. Germline-derived CDR1 and CDR2 are MRHNA and SNTAGT. The authors' processing: Amplifying reference gene primers gave estimates of nucleated cell counts. TCRdb's copy holds only in-frame clones and misses some; the assay was immunoSEQ multiplex PCR. The V and J calls and the clone size are those of that table, but D and trimming were determined from the DNA. The sample carries around 300,000 clones, around 86% recorded once. The sequenced sample consisted of peripheral blood. The TCR originated in a man between 45 and 60 years old with active or convalescent COVID-19. The chain couples TRBV6-4 to TRBJ1-3; TRBD1 aligns across 9 bases. In nucleotides, the CDR3 is TGTGCCAGCAGGGGGCTCGGGACAGGGACTGGAAACACCATATATTTT. Translation: CASRGLGTGTGNTIYF.